A selection of T cell receptor beta chains follows, all from one sample in a study of blood T cell repertoires in COVID-19. Produced via immunoSEQ multiplex PCR; TCRdb's table is partial and in-frame only. In the table there are roughly 84,000 clones, about four fifths of which are singletons. Specimen: peripheral blood. The source is a woman between 40 and 55 years old with active or convalescent COVID-19. CDR3s include the opening cysteine and the closing phenylalanine or tryptophan. A D gene is named only where the DNA matches it firmly. Clone sizes are given selectively: once, few, many, or a class where the clone is expanded.

NA NA TRBJ2-7 TRBV7-6 TGTGCCAGCAGCTCCCGAAGGGGGGGTGGTCGCGAGCAGTACTTC CASSSRRGGGREQYF
NA NA TRBJ2-7 TRBV5-5 TGTGCCAGCAGCCTCAGGGTGATGGCCTACGAGCAGTACTTC CASSLRVMAYEQYF
NA TRBD2 TRBJ2-1 TRBV7-7 TGTGCTAGCAGCTTGGCTAGCGGGGGTCCGAGCTCCTACAATGAGCAGTTCTTC CASSLASGGPSSYNEQFF
NA TRBD2 TRBJ2-1 TRBV6-1 TGTGCCAGCAGTGTTAGCGGGAGGGCCCCGTACAATGAGCAGTTCTTC CASSVSGRAPYNEQFF
NA TRBD2 TRBJ2-3 TRBV29-1 TGCAGCGTTGACGTGCGGGAGGGCCTAGGCGATACGCAGTATTTT CSVDVREGLGDTQYF
few NA TRBJ2-7 TRBV7-9 TGTGCCAGCAGCTTATCCGGGTCCTACGAGCAGTACTTC CASSLSGSYEQYF
NA TRBD2 TRBJ2-2 TRBV7-2 TGTGCCAGCAGCTTAGACCGGACTAGCGGGAGTAGGTCCGGGGAGCTGTTTTTT CASSLDRTSGSRSGELFF
NA NA TRBJ2-1 TRBV18 TGTGCCAGCTCCGTGGCTGATCCTTGGTGGGGACAATGGAATGAGCAGTTCTTC CASSVADPWWGQWNEQFF
NA TRBD1 TRBJ1-4 TRBV28 TGTGCCAGCAGCCGTCGACAGGGGCGGGATGAAAAACTGTTTTTT CASSRRQGRDEKLFF
NA NA TRBJ1-1 TRBV6-5 TGTGCCAGCAGTTTAAGGAAGGGGTGGACTGAAGCTTTCTTT CASSLRKGWTEAFF
NA TRBD1 TRBJ1-5 TRBV19 TGTGCCAGTAGTACCCAAACAGGGGGACGACAATATAGCAATCAGCCCCAGCATTTT CASSTQTGGRQYSNQPQHF
NA TRBD1 TRBJ1-2 TRBV9 TGTGCCAGCAGCGCCCGGGACAGGGCTAACTATGGCTACACCTTC CASSARDRANYGYTF
NA NA TRBJ2-7 TRBV4-3 TGCGCCAGCAGCCAAGATTCCGGGGGCTACGAGCAGTACTTC CASSQDSGGYEQYF
NA TRBD1 TRBJ2-1 TRBV6-5 TGTGCCAGCAGTTCGGGACAGAACTTAGCCTACCTGCAGTTCTTC CASSSGQNLAYLQFF
once NA TRBJ1-1 TRBV27 TGTGCCAGCAGTTTTTCGGGGTCCACTGAAGCTTTCTTT CASSFSGSTEAFF
NA TRBD2 TRBJ2-7 TRBV7-3 TGTGCCAGCAGCTTATACGGTACTAGCGGGGGACAATACGAGCAGTACTTC CASSLYGTSGGQYEQYF
NA NA TRBJ2-2 TRBV18 TGTGCCAGCTCACCACTCCGCCTAAACAGGGTGGACACCGGGGAGCTGTTTTTT CASSPLRLNRVDTGELFF
NA NA TRBJ1-5 TRBV4-1 TGCGCCAGCAGCCAAGACAGGGTTGGGGTCCGGCCCCAGCATTTT CASSQDRVGVRPQHF